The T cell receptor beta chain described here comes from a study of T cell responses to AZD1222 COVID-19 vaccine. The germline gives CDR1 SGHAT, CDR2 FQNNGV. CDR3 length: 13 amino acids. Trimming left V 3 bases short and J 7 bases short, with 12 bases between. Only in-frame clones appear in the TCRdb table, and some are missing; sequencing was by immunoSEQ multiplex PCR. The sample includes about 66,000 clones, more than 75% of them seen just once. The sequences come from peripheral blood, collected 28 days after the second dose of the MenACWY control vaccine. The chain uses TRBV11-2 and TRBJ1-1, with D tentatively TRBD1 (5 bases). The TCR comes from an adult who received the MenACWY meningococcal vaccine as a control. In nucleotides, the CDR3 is TGTGCCAGCAGCTTCGGGGGGGGAGTTGAAGCTTTCTTT. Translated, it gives CASSFGGGVEAFF.